The present T cell receptor beta chain was sequenced within a study of blood T cell repertoires in COVID-19. Turning to the study itself: Sources were T cells, B-cell-depleted T cells, or PBMCs; the material itself was cDNA or gDNA.

This table comes from immunoSEQ multiplex PCR, and its TCRdb copy is limited to in-frame clones, with some not included. The repertoire holds 180,000 or so clones, with 81% as singletons. CDR3 size: 14 residues. Trimming cost V 2 bases and J 2 bases; bases outside gene matches: 0. Germline loops: CDR1 ENHRY, CDR2 SYGVKD. This clone was seen a single time. The chain couples TRBV10-3 to TRBJ1-5; TRBD1 matches at 7 bases. The sample taken for sequencing was peripheral blood. The receptor was derived from a middle-aged woman with COVID-19, enrolled during active disease. CDR3 sequence reads: CAISEGTGNQPQHF. DNA of the CDR3: TGTGCCATCAGTGAGGGGACAGGCAATCAGCCCCAGCATTTT.